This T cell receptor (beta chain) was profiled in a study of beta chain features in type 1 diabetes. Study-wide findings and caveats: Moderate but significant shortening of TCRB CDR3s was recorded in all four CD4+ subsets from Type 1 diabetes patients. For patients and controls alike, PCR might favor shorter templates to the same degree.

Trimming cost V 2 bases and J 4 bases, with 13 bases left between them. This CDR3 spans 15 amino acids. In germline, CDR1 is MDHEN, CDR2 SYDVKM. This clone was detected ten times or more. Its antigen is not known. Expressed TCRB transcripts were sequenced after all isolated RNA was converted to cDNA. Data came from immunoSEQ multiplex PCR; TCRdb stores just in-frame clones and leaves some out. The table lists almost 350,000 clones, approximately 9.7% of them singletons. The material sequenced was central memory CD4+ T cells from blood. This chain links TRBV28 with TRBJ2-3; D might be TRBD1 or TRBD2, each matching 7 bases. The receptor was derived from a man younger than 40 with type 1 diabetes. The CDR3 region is CASSLSGTAADTQYF. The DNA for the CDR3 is TGTGCCAGCAGTTTAAGCGGGACAGCCGCAGATACGCAGTATTTT.